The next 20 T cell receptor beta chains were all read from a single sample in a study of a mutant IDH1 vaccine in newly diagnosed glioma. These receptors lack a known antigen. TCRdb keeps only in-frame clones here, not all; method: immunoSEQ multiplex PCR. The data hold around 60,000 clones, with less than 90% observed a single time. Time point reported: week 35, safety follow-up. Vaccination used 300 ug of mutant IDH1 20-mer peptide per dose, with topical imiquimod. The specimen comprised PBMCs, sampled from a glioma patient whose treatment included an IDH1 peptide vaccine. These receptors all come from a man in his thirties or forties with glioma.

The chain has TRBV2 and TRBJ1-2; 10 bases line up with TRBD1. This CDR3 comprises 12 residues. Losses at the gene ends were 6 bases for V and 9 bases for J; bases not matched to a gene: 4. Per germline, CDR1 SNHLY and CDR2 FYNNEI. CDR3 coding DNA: TGTGCCAGCAGCCAGGGACAGGGGAGCTACACCTTC. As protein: CASSQGQGSYTF. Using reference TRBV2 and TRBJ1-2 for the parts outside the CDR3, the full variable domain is EPEVTQTPSHQVTQMGQEVILRCVPISNHLYFYWYRQILGQKVEFLVSFYNNEISEKSEIFDDQFSVERPDGSNFTLKIRSTKLEDSAMYFCASSQGQGSYTFGSGTRLTVV.

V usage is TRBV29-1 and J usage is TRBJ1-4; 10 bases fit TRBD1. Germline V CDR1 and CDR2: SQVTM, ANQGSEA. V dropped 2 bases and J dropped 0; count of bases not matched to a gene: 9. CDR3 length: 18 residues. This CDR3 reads CSVESEGTGETTNEKLFF. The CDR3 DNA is TGCAGCGTTGAAAGCGAGGGGACAGGGGAAACAACTAATGAAAAACTGTTTTTT.

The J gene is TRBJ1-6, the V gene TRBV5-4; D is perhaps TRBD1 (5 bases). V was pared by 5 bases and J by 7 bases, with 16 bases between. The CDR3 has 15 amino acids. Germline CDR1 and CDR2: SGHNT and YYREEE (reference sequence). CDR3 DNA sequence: TGTGCCAGCAGGCCACCGGGACGGGCAAATTCACCCCTCCACTTT. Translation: CASRPPGRANSPLHF.

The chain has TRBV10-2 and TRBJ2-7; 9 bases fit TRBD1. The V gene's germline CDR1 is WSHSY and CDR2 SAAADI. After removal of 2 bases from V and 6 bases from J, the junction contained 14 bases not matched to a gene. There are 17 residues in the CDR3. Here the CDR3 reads CASSERTGAHRPSEQYF. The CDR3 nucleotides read TGCGCCAGCAGTGAGCGGACAGGGGCCCACCGGCCCTCCGAGCAGTACTTC.

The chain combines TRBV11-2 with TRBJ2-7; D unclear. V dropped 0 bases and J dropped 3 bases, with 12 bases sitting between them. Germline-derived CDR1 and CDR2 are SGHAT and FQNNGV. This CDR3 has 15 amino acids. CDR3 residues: CASSLEGRLIYEQYF. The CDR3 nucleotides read TGTGCCAGCAGCTTAGAGGGTCGGCTGATCTACGAGCAGTACTTC.

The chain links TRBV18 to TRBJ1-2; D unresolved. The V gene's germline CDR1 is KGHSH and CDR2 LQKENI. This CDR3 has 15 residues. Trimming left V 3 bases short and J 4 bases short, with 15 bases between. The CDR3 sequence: CASSPDKWYAYGYTF. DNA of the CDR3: TGTGCCAGCTCACCGGATAAATGGTACGCCTATGGCTACACCTTC.

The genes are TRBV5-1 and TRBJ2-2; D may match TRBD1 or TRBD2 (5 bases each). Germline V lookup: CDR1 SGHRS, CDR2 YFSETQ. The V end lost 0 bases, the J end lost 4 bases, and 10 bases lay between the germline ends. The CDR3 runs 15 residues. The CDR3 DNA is TGCGCCAGCAGCTTGGCCGTGGGGACCACCGGGGAGCTGTTTTTT. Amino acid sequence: CASSLAVGTTGELFF.

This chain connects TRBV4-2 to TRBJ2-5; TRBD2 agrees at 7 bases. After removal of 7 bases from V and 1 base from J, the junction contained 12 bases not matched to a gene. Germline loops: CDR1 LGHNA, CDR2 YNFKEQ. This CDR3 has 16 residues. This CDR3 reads CASILKKRGGQETQYF. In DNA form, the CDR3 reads TGTGCCAGCATCCTAAAAAAGCGGGGCGGCCAAGAGACCCAGTACTTC.

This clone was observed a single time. CDR3 residues: CASTPQNYGSGYTF. In DNA, the CDR3 is TGTGCCAGCACCCCGCAAAACTATGGTAGTGGCTACACCTTC. J is TRBJ1-2 and V is TRBV7-8, with D uncertain. The CDR3 length is 14 residues. The germline V and J ends were trimmed by 7 bases and 7 bases, with 19 bases remaining between them. CDR1 is SGHVS, CDR2 FQNEAQ, per germline. Drawing the rest from reference TRBV7-8 and TRBJ1-2, the complete variable domain is GAGVSQSPRYKVAKRGQDVALRCDPISGHVSLFWYQQALGQGPEFLTYFQNEAQLDKSGLPSDRFFAERPEGSVSTLKIQRTQQEDSAVYLCASTPQNYGSGYTFGSGTRLTVV.

CDR3 bases: TGTGCCAGCAGCTCGCGGCTAGCGGCCCCCTGGGAGACCCAGTACTTC. Translating gives CASSSRLAAPWETQYF. The chain couples TRBV7-9 to TRBJ2-5; 7 bases line up with TRBD2. After removal of 4 bases from V and 5 bases from J, the junction contained 13 bases not matched to a gene. Germline V gene sequence: CDR1 SEHNR, CDR2 FQNEAQ (reference sequence). This CDR3 comprises 16 residues. The whole variable domain, remainder taken from reference TRBV7-9 and TRBJ2-5, is DTGVSQNPRHKITKRGQNVTFRCDPISEHNRLYWYRQTLGQGPEFLTYFQNEAQLEKSRLLSDRFSAERPKGSFSTLEIQRTEQGDSAMYLCASSSRLAAPWETQYFGPGTRLLVL.

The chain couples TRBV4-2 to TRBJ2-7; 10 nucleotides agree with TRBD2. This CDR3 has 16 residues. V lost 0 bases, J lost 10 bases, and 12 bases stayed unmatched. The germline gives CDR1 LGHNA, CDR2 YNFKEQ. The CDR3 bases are TGTGCCAGCAGCCAAGAGGCCTCTAGCGGGGGCTTCGTCCAGTACTTC. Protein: CASSQEASSGGFVQYF.

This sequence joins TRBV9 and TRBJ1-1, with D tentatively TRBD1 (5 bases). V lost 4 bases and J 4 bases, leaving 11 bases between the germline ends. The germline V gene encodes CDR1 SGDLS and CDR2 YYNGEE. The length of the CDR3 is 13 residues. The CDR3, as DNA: TGTGCCAGCAGCCCGACAGCGAGCACTGAAGCTTTCTTT. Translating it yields CASSPTASTEAFF. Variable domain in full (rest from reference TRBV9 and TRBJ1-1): DSGVTQTPKHLITATGQRVTLRCSPRSGDLSVYWYQQSLDQGLQFLIQYYNGEERAKGNILERFSAQQFPDLHSELNLSSLELGDSALYFCASSPTASTEAFFGQGTRLTVV.

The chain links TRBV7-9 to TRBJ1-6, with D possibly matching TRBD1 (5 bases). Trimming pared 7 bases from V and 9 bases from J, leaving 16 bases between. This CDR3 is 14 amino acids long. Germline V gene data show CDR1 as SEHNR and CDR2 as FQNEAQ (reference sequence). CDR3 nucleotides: TGTGCCAGCACCCCCGACAGCTACCTTTCACCCCTCCACTTT. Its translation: CASTPDSYLSPLHF.

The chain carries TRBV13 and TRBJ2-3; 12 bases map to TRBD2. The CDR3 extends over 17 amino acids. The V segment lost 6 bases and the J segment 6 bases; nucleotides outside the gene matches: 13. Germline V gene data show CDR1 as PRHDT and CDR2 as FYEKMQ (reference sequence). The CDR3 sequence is CASSLGLAGGPKDTQYF. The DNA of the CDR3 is TGTGCCAGCAGTCTAGGGCTAGCGGGGGGGCCCAAGGATACGCAGTATTTT.

This CDR3 reads CASSELRPDGDYGYTF. The CDR3 coding sequence is TGTGCCAGCAGTGAACTTAGGCCGGACGGGGACTATGGCTACACCTTC. The chain has TRBV6-1 and TRBJ1-2; no firm D call. V lost 2 bases and J 3 bases, leaving 16 bases between the germline ends. The germline gives CDR1 MNHNS, CDR2 SASEGT. The CDR3 runs to 16 residues.

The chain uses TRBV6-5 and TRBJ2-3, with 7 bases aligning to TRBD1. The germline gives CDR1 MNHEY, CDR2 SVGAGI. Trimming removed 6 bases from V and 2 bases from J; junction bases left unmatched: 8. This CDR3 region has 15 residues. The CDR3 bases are TGTGCCAGCAGGACCGGGACAGCCAACACAGATACGCAGTATTTT. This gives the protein CASRTGTANTDTQYF.

The CDR3 protein is CASSQEWTLASYEQYF. The CDR3 coding sequence is TGTGCCAGCAGCCAAGAGTGGACACTGGCCTCCTACGAGCAGTACTTC. The chain carries TRBV4-2 and TRBJ2-7, with D perhaps matching TRBD1 (5 bases). There are 16 residues in the CDR3. Germline V CDR1 and CDR2: LGHNA, YNFKEQ. The germline V and J ends were trimmed by 0 bases and 0 bases, with 12 bases remaining between them.

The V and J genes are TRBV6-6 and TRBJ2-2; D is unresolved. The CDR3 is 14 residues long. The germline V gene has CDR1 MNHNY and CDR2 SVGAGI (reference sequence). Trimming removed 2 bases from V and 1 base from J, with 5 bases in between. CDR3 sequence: CASSYLLNTGELFF. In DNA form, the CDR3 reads TGTGCCAGCAGTTACCTACTGAACACCGGGGAGCTGTTTTTT.

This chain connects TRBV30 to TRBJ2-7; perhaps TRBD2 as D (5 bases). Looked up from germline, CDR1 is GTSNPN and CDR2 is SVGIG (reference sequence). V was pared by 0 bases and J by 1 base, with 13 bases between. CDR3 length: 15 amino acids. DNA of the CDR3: TGTGCCTGGAGTGTACTACTGGGGAGTTCCTACGAGCAGTACTTC. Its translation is CAWSVLLGSSYEQYF.

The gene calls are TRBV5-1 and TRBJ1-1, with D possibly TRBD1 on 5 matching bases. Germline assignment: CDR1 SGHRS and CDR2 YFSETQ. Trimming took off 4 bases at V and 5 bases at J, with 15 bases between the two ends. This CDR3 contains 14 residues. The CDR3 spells CASSIGQGRTEAFF. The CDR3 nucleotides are TGCGCCAGCAGCATTGGGCAGGGTCGGACTGAAGCTTTCTTT.